This TCR beta chain was captured in a study of vaccination and CD4 T cells after COVID-19. In germline, CDR1 is MNHNS, CDR2 SASEGT. V lost 7 bases to trimming and J lost 8 bases, with 15 bases between them. This CDR3 contains 13 residues. The time point denotes: late sampling 161 to 241 days after vaccination in a few convalescent patients. Sample treatment: approximately 11-day PBMC culture with coronavirus spike peptide pools or control peptides (ViraFEST assay). Upon completion of about nine days of culture, CD4+ T cells were isolated via negative selection. Cultured CD4+ T-cell DNA underwent Oncomine TCR Beta short-read sequencing. TCRdb re-called the PCR reads through MiXCR, storing one row per CDR3 protein. The sample lists about 23,000 distinct CDR3 sequences; under 40% were seen once. Notes on the study in general: Counts of SARS-CoV-2-reactive clonotypes had a median that went from roughly 22 to 38, a nonsignificant change.

In this sample, this clonotype is medium-sized. Its antigen remains unknown. The V call is TRBV6-1, the J call TRBJ2-1; no reliable D call. This sample comprised CD4+ T cells from blood, cultured in vitro, obtained about 7 months after SARS-CoV-2 vaccination. The origin of this receptor is a human donor who had recovered from COVID-19. The CDR3 sequence is CASNRGNLDEQFF. CDR3 in DNA: TGTGCCAGCAATCGTGGCAATTTGGATGAGCAGTTCTTC.